A single sample is the source of the 8 T cell receptor beta chains below, sequenced in a study of neoadjuvant anti-PD-1 for oral cavity cancer. Produced via immunoSEQ multiplex PCR; TCRdb's table is partial and in-frame only. The sample carries thousands of clones, around 77% recorded once. Specimen: PBMCs, collected before nivolumab (anti-PD-1) treatment. These receptors all come from a person between 40 and 79 years old with oral cavity squamous cell carcinoma.

There are a few counts of this clone. V gene TRBV6-5 combines with J gene TRBJ2-2; 8 bases are shared with TRBD2. Germline V lookup: CDR1 MNHEY, CDR2 SVGAGI. The CDR3 runs 15 residues. V trimming: 7 bases; J trimming: 3 bases; junction bases outside the gene matches: 7. The CDR3 protein is CASKTGGSHTGELFF. In DNA form, the CDR3 reads TGTGCCAGCAAGACGGGGGGGTCTCACACCGGGGAGCTGTTTTTT.

This sequence joins TRBV19 and TRBJ2-2; the match to TRBD1 covers 7 bases. The germline V gene has CDR1 LNHDA and CDR2 SQIVND (reference sequence). V trimming: 10 bases; J trimming: 3 bases; junction bases outside the gene matches: 11. The CDR3 covers 15 residues. The CDR3 nucleotides are TGTGCCACCGCACTCAGACAGGGTCACACCGGGGAGCTGTTTTTT. Its protein product is CATALRQGHTGELFF.

The gene calls are TRBV9 and TRBJ2-1, with TRBD1 matching over 7 bases. The trim removed 4 bases at V and 2 bases at J, leaving 6 bases unmatched. The germline gives CDR1 SGDLS, CDR2 YYNGEE. The CDR3 has 15 residues. CDR3 protein: CASSTQGETYNEQFF. CDR3 sequence (DNA): TGTGCCAGCAGCACCCAGGGGGAGACCTACAATGAGCAGTTCTTC.

V usage is TRBV5-6 and J usage is TRBJ2-7; tentative D call: TRBD2 (5 bases). The V end was cut by 3 bases, the J end by 6 bases, with 13 bases between. Germline V gives CDR1 SGHDT, CDR2 YYEEEE. The CDR3 is 13 amino acids. DNA of the CDR3: TGTGCCAGCAGCTCAGAGGGCTCGAGCGAGCAGTACTTC. This sequence encodes CASSSEGSSEQYF.

This clone is a singleton in its sample. The gene calls are TRBV12-2 and TRBJ2-3. TRBV12-2 is marked as a pseudogene. This CDR3 has 14 amino acids. DNA of the CDR3: TGTGCAAGTCGCTCAAGGTCTAGCACAGATACGCAGTATTTT. Its translation is CASRSRSSTDTQYF.

The CDR3 loop reads CASSLLAGGDEQFF. The CDR3 nucleotides read TGTGCCAGCAGTTTATTAGCGGGGGGGGATGAGCAGTTCTTC. The chain is built from TRBV27 and TRBJ2-1; 11 bases match TRBD2. Germline V gene data show CDR1 as MNHEY and CDR2 as SMNVEV (reference sequence). This CDR3 contains 14 residues. V was pared by 1 base and J by 8 bases, with 1 base of the junction left unmatched.

The chain recombines TRBV21-1 with TRBJ1-5; the table assigns TRBD1, which was not confirmed against the DNA. TRBV21-1 is an annotated pseudogene. CDR3 length: 13 residues. The CDR3 sequence is CASSKTRDQPQHF. The CDR3 DNA reads as TGTGCCAGCAGCAAGACCAGGGATCAGCCCCAGCATTTT.

The chain recombines TRBV11-2 with TRBJ1-2; 7 nucleotides match TRBD1. V was clipped by 5 bases and J by 3 bases; unmatched bases: 18. This CDR3 contains 18 residues. Germline CDR1 is SGHAT and CDR2 is FQNNGV. Here the CDR3 reads CASSPRVDRRGQDYGYTF. In DNA form, the CDR3 reads TGTGCCAGCAGCCCCCGCGTCGATAGGAGGGGGCAGGACTATGGCTACACCTTC.